Listed below are T cell receptor beta chains from one sample, sequenced in a study of blood T cell repertoires in COVID-19. Data came from immunoSEQ multiplex PCR; TCRdb stores just in-frame clones and leaves some out. The sample lists roughly 150,000 clones; approximately 91% were seen once. The material sequenced was peripheral blood. Receptors were obtained from a woman between 65 and 79 years old with acute or convalescent COVID-19. The CDR3 runs from the conserved cysteine through the conserved F or W. D genes are given only for firm matches. Size values are once, few and many counts, or a class for expanded clones, and some rows have none.

abundance,len,j_gene,v_gene,d_gene,CDR3nt,CDR3aa
-,19,TRBJ2-3,TRBV27,-,TGTGCCAGCAGTTTATTACGCCTCGGGCAGGGCAGTGGAACAGATACGCAGTATTTT,CASSLLRLGQGSGTDTQYF
-,14,TRBJ2-2,TRBV10-2,-,TGCGCCAGCAGTGACCTGAGCGGCACCGGGGAGCTGTTTTTT,CASSDLSGTGELFF
once,15,TRBJ2-2,TRBV28,-,TGTGCCAGCATGGCCACAGGGTCCTTTAGCGGGGAGCTGTTTTTT,CASMATGSFSGELFF
-,14,TRBJ1-1,TRBV5-5,-,TGTGCCAGCAGCTTGGAGACAGGCTACACTGAAGCTTTCTTT,CASSLETGYTEAFF
-,15,TRBJ1-1,TRBV14,-,TGTGCCAGCAGCCCGCCGGGACTCTTGAACACTGAAGCTTTCTTT,CASSPPGLLNTEAFF
-,14,TRBJ1-5,TRBV20-1,-,TGCAGTGCTAGTACAGGGCTAGGCAATCAGCCCCAGCATTTT,CSASTGLGNQPQHF
once,15,TRBJ2-5,TRBV7-2,TRBD2,TGTGCCAGCAGTTTCCCTAGCGGGGGGGGAGAGACCCAGTACTTC,CASSFPSGGGETQYF
-,15,TRBJ1-1,TRBV30,-,TGTGCCTGGAGTGTGGGGCGGACCAGGCGGACTGAAGCTTTCTTT,CAWSVGRTRRTEAFF
-,13,TRBJ1-2,TRBV19,TRBD1,TGTGCCAGTAGTAGGACAGGACGACGAGGCTACACCTTC,CASSRTGRRGYTF
-,13,TRBJ1-2,TRBV14,-,TGTGCCAGCAGCCAAATCTCGCAGAATGGCTACACCTTC,CASSQISQNGYTF
-,15,TRBJ1-2,TRBV30,-,TGTGCCTGGAGCCGACAGGTCCGAAGGAACTATGGCTACACCTTC,CAWSRQVRRNYGYTF
-,17,TRBJ2-5,TRBV19,TRBD2,TGTGCCAGTAGTACCGCTCCGGGACTAGCGGGGGAAGAGACCCAGTACTTC,CASSTAPGLAGEETQYF
-,20,TRBJ2-1,TRBV4-1,TRBD2,TGCGCCAGCAGCCAAGTGGGACTAGCGGGGGGCGGCGGCTCCTACAATGAGCAGTTCTTC,CASSQVGLAGGGGSYNEQFF
once,16,TRBJ2-5,TRBV5-1,-,TGCGCCAGCAGCTTGGATCCCAGCGGAGTTCAAGAGACCCAGTACTTC,CASSLDPSGVQETQYF
once,15,TRBJ2-1,TRBV6-4,TRBD1,TGTGCCAGCAGTGTTCGACAGGGACCCTACAATGAGCAGTTCTTC,CASSVRQGPYNEQFF
-,14,TRBJ1-6,TRBV18,TRBD1,TGTGCCAGCTCACGGGACAGGGCAAATTCACCCCTCCACTTT,CASSRDRANSPLHF
-,15,TRBJ1-4,TRBV19,-,TGTGCCAGTAGCGCCCCCGGGGGTCTTTGGGAAAAACTGTTTTTT,CASSAPGGLWEKLFF
-,14,TRBJ1-2,TRBV3-1/TRBV3-2,-,TGTGCCAGCAGCCAAGGACTCCTTAACTATGGCTACACCTTC,CASSQGLLNYGYTF